The clone carrying this T cell receptor beta chain was recorded a few times. Its specificity is not known. Sorted cell numbers of about 18,000 to 1,000,000, with 10%, 30% or 50% RNA, served as input for naive CD8 libraries. These data come from a study of molecular identifiers for immune sequencing clone quantification. Germline V gene sequence: CDR1 DFQATT, CDR2 SNEGSKA (reference sequence). The CDR3 runs to 15 residues. The bulk TCR libraries were made with methods described before and with listed TCR primers. TCRdb independently ran MiXCR on the PCR reads; one entry per CDR3 protein. Of about 100,000 distinct CDR3 sequences in the sample, roughly 38% were seen once. Findings of the study overall: Under 1% of molecules in naive cells, but over 99% of effector molecules, belonged to clones above 20 RNA copies.

J is TRBJ2-3 and V is TRBV20-1, with D tentatively TRBD1 (6 bases). The sequence was collected from a human donor in good health. Some libraries in this study had Jurkat cell RNA spiked in. Sequencing was done on a sample of naive CD8+ T cells from blood, with Jurkat cell RNA spiked in. Regarding subset: FACS-sorted CD8+CD4-CCR7+CD45RA+ naive T cells. The CDR3 DNA sequence: TGCAGGGGACAACCGGGACACATGGACGCAGATACGCAGTATTTT. It yields the protein CRGQPGHMDADTQYF.